Only one count was recorded for the clone carrying this T cell receptor (beta chain). The antigen is undetermined. Germline assignment: CDR1 SGHNT and CDR2 YYREEE (reference sequence). CDR3 length equals 14 residues. Trimming took 6 bases from V and 4 from J; bases not matched to a gene: 8. Alongside a J-beta primer mix, a sample-barcoded 5' primer served in a second PCR lasting about 6 to 12 cycles. The template-switch adaptor, which had 12 random nucleotides, put a tag on each cDNA molecule. TCRdb re-called the 5' RACE reads through MiXCR, storing one row per CDR3 protein. This table holds 1.5 million to 2 million distinct CDR3 sequences, about 50% found once. This sample is part of a study of blood T cells in healthy people across ages. Study-level points and caveats: The study lacked donor CMV status, which possibly confounded expanded clonotype changes.

This TCR came from a woman aged 35 to 49 in good health. The chain carries TRBV5-4 and TRBJ2-5, with 8 bases fitting TRBD2. The source material was blood. The CDR3 loop is CASTRRGGRETQYF. The CDR3 DNA reads as TGTGCCAGCACTCGCCGGGGGGGCAGAGAGACCCAGTACTTC.